This T cell receptor (beta chain) was found in a study of cytotoxic CD8 clonotypes in ibrutinib-treated CLL. Study-level results: Upon ibrutinib response clonality rose, and upon progression it fell back toward baseline. Pretreatment clonality was elevated relative to age-matched healthy donors and paralleled circulating CD8+ T-cell counts. Sustained-remission patients were sampled at one set of times and progressing patients at different ones.

Trimming removed 7 bases at V and 7 bases at J, with 17 bases between. The germline V gene encodes CDR1 SNHLY and CDR2 FYNNEI. The CDR3 spans 15 residues. Of note for this clone: Its antigen is unidentified.

The method was immunoSEQ multiplex PCR; TCRdb's version includes in-frame clones alone and lacks a portion of them. This table has roughly 150,000 clones, about 80% appearing once. The V call is TRBV2, the J call TRBJ1-6; D might be TRBD1 (5 bases). The clonotype comes from a human donor with chronic lymphocytic leukemia. The material sequenced was PBMCs, taken after 12 months of ibrutinib treatment. Written as DNA, the CDR3 is TGTGCCAGCAACCCCGCAGGGTTTGGGAATTCACCCCTCCACTTT. It codes for CASNPAGFGNSPLHF.